The following is a T cell receptor (beta chain) sequence with its context. The authors sequenced TCR beta from blood CD8+ and CD4+ T cells. The TEMRA cells underwent FACS enrichment, while the CD8+ and CD4+ T cells underwent negative isolation. Random-hexamer reverse transcription was applied to roughly 0.5 to 1 ug RNA. Multiplex immunoSEQ PCR targeted 54 Vbeta and 13 Jbeta TCR beta segments. TCRdb re-called the immunoSEQ multiplex PCR reads through MiXCR, storing one row per CDR3 protein. The sample has about 140,000 distinct CDR3 sequences, approximately 95% seen once. The data were obtained in a study of CD8 T cells in Susac syndrome. J gave up 2 bases and V 7 bases, and 4 bases lay outside the gene matches. Germline V lookup: CDR1 DFQATT, CDR2 SNEGSKA (reference sequence). The CDR3 contains 12 residues.

Sequencing input: CD4+ T cells from PBMCs. This receptor was taken from a human donor with multiple sclerosis. This chain uses TRBV20-1 with TRBJ1-1, with 7 bases identical to TRBD1. The CDR3 sequence is CSVRDRNTEAFF. DNA of the CDR3: TGCAGTGTTCGGGACAGAAACACTGAAGCTTTCTTT.